These T cell receptor beta chains were read from a single sample in a study of T-cell memory formation after mild COVID-19. TCRdb recomputed calls from the 5' RACE reads with MiXCR, one row per CDR3 protein. The data contain approximately 98,000 distinct CDR3 sequences, over 15% of them singletons. Specimen: PBMCs or a T cell subset sorted from them (not recorded which). The receptors stem from a man in his late teens or twenties who had mild COVID-19 (a few samples of this study predate the infection). Cell type and time point are not known. CDR3s include the opening cysteine and the closing phenylalanine or tryptophan. D genes are given only for firm matches. Size is stated for part of the rows, as once, few or many counts, or as a class when the clone is expanded.

j_call clone_size v_call d_call cdr3_nt cdr3_aa
TRBJ1-2 few TRBV7-3 - TGTGCCAGCAGCTCCCTTTCGAGACTTAGGAAGAACTATGGCTACACCTTC CASSSLSRLRKNYGYTF
TRBJ1-6 - TRBV10-3 - TGTGCCATCAGCGACCGGGACCCCGGGGGGGCCCTCCACTTT CAISDRDPGGALHF
TRBJ2-5 few TRBV20-1 - TGCAGTGCTACTCGGGACTTCGGGGAGACCCAGTACTTC CSATRDFGETQYF
TRBJ2-1 few TRBV3-1 TRBD2 TGTGCCAGCAGCCAAGAGGGACTAGCGGGGCACCGAGGAGAGCAGTTCTTC CASSQEGLAGHRGEQFF
TRBJ2-2 few TRBV4-2 TRBD1 TGTGCCAGCAGCCCGGTAGACAGGGGAAACACCGGGGAGCTGTTTTTT CASSPVDRGNTGELFF
TRBJ1-3 few TRBV4-1 - TGCGCCAGCAGCCGGGGCTCAGCTGGAAACACCATATATTTT CASSRGSAGNTIYF
TRBJ1-2 few TRBV5-1 - TGCGCCAGCAGGCCCTACCGGGACGGAGCTAACTATGGCTACACCTTC CASRPYRDGANYGYTF
TRBJ2-7 - TRBV18 - TGTGCCAGCCAAGAAGTTGGGGTCCCGGGCTACGAGCAGTACTTC CASQEVGVPGYEQYF
TRBJ2-2 few TRBV11-2 TRBD1 TGTGCCAGCAGCTTAGTGTCCGGACAGGGAGGAAGGACCGGGGAGCTGTTTTTT CASSLVSGQGGRTGELFF
TRBJ2-5 few TRBV7-3 - TGTGCCAGCAGCAGGGGGTCCCAAGAGACCCAGTACTTC CASSRGSQETQYF
TRBJ2-2 few TRBV5-1 - TGCGCCAGCAGCTTGCAGCTATCTCACACCGGGGAGCTGTTTTTT CASSLQLSHTGELFF
TRBJ1-1 - TRBV4-2 - TGTGCCAGCAGCCAAGTCACAGGCTCTGCTGAAGCTTTCTTT CASSQVTGSAEAFF
TRBJ2-7 - TRBV2 - TGTGCCAGTACCAGGGGTGGAACCTACGAGCAGTACTTC CASTRGGTYEQYF
TRBJ1-3 few TRBV5-5 TRBD1 TGTGCCAGCAGCGGACGGACAGGGGCAGGAAACACCATATATTTT CASSGRTGAGNTIYF
TRBJ2-4 few TRBV28 - TGTGCCAGCAGTTTCCGACAGCTTCCTGACATTCAGTACTTC CASSFRQLPDIQYF
TRBJ2-1 few TRBV3-1 TRBD2 TGTGCCAGCAGCCAAGACCCGGGGGGGAGGTGGAATGAGCAGTTCTTC CASSQDPGGRWNEQFF
TRBJ2-3 - TRBV6-5 - TGTGCCAGCAGTTACGGTTTCCAGCCCCACACAGATACGCAGTATTTT CASSYGFQPHTDTQYF
TRBJ2-7 few TRBV6-2/TRBV6-3 - TGTGCCAGCAGTTACTCGAAGGCAACGACCTACGAGCAGTACTTC CASSYSKATTYEQYF
TRBJ1-1 few TRBV4-2 - TGTGCCAGCAGCCAGGCAGCAATACCGCTCCCCACTGAAGCTTTCTTT CASSQAAIPLPTEAFF
TRBJ2-3 few TRBV4-3 TRBD1 TGCGCCAGCAGCTTTGGGACAGGGAAACTTACGAAGCAGTATTTT CASSFGTGKLTKQYF
TRBJ2-3 few TRBV12-3/TRBV12-4 - TGTGCCAGCAGTCTTCTTATCACTAGCCGTCGCACAGATACGCAGTATTTT CASSLLITSRRTDTQYF
TRBJ2-7 many TRBV4-2 TRBD1 TGTGCCAGCAGCGTCCTTTGGGACAGGGAGAACGAGCAGTACTTC CASSVLWDRENEQYF
TRBJ2-3 few TRBV20-1 - TGCAGTGCTAGTCTAGGCAGACCCCCATTAGGGACGCAGTATTTT CSASLGRPPLGTQYF
TRBJ2-5 - TRBV7-2 - TGTGCCAGCAGCTTAGGGGGGAGCGAACAGACCCAGTACTTC CASSLGGSEQTQYF
TRBJ2-3 few TRBV5-1 - TGCGCCAGCAGGACGGGAACTAGCACAGATACGCAGTATTTT CASRTGTSTDTQYF
TRBJ2-3 few TRBV25-1 - TGTGCCAGCAGGGGGGACCCACGGGTTAGCGGACGGGATACGCAGTATTTT CASRGDPRVSGRDTQYF
TRBJ2-6 once TRBV3-1 - TGTGCCAGCAAACTCTCTGGGGCCAACGTCCTGACTTTC CASKLSGANVLTF
TRBJ2-3 - TRBV20-1 TRBD2 TGCAGTGCCGGGGTCGGGGGGTTTAGAACAGATACGCAGTATTTT CSAGVGGFRTDTQYF
TRBJ2-5 - TRBV9 TRBD2 TGTGCCAGCAACAGACTAGCGGGGGGACGAGAGACCCAGTACTTC CASNRLAGGRETQYF
TRBJ2-3 - TRBV7-2 - TGTGCCAGCCGGGGAGTGGATACGCAGTATTTT CASRGVDTQYF